A single sample gave rise to the 6 T cell receptor beta chains below, sequenced in a study of preoperative IRX-2 immunotherapy in early breast cancer. Noted treatment: preoperative locoregional IRX-2 cytokine immunotherapy. TCRdb's copy holds only in-frame clones and misses some; the assay was immunoSEQ multiplex PCR. The repertoire has more than 20,000 clones, about 83% of them found once; the top ten carry 2% to 2.5%. Here the sequenced sample was lymph node tissue, taken before IRX-2 immunotherapy. Every receptor here comes from a human donor with breast cancer.

The J gene is TRBJ2-6, the V gene TRBV11-3; no definite D call. The CDR3 extends over 17 amino acids. V gave up 5 bases and J gave up 5 bases, with 19 bases separating them. Germline loops: CDR1 SGHNT, CDR2 YENEEA. The CDR3 loop reads CASSLAISQSRANVLTF. As DNA, the CDR3 is TGTGCCAGCAGCCTTGCTATCTCACAAAGTCGGGCCAACGTCCTGACTTTC.

This clone has just a few counts. V gene TRBV6-8 combines with J gene TRBJ2-5; D gene ambiguous. Germline V gene data show CDR1 as MNHGY and CDR2 as SAAAGT. The CDR3 length is 13 residues. V lost 9 bases and J lost 5, with 16 bases in between. The CDR3 protein is CASQLRIWETQYF. CDR3 coding DNA: TGTGCCAGTCAACTGCGGATCTGGGAGACCCAGTACTTC.

The J gene is TRBJ1-1, the V gene TRBV19; D unresolved. This CDR3 has 14 residues. Germline loops: CDR1 LNHDA, CDR2 SQIVND (reference sequence). The germline V and J ends were trimmed by 5 bases and 0 bases, with 10 bases remaining between them. The CDR3 is CASSLYYMNTEAFF. The CDR3 nucleotides are TGTGCCAGTAGTTTATACTACATGAACACTGAAGCTTTCTTT.

The chain links TRBV15 to TRBJ2-2; the D gene is possibly TRBD1 (6 bases). This CDR3 comprises 16 residues. V lost 1 base, J lost 2 bases, and 11 bases lay in between. The germline gives CDR1 LNHNV, CDR2 YYDKDF (reference sequence). CDR3 in amino acids: CATSRGRTVNTGELFF. The CDR3 region has the DNA TGTGCCACCAGCAGAGGTCGGACAGTTAACACCGGGGAGCTGTTTTTT.

The rearrangement joins TRBV15 to TRBJ1-1, with D maybe TRBD1 (5 bases). The V end was cut by 0 bases, the J end by 2 bases, with 19 bases between. CDR1 is LNHNV, CDR2 YYDKDF, per germline (reference sequence). The CDR3 covers 18 residues. The CDR3, as DNA: TGTGCCACCAGCAGAGATTCTTCCTTGGGACTCCTAAACACTGAAGCTTTCTTT. It specifies CATSRDSSLGLLNTEAFF.

This clone was observed a handful of times. The V call is TRBV29-1, the J call TRBJ2-7; 13 nucleotides align to TRBD2. CDR3 length equals 13 residues. Germline values: CDR1 SQVTM, CDR2 ANQGSEA. After removal of 6 bases from V and 7 bases from J, the junction contained 6 bases not matched to a gene. The CDR3: CSVGLAGEGEQYF. CDR3 bases: TGCAGCGTCGGACTAGCGGGGGAAGGAGAGCAGTACTTC.